This record covers a single T cell receptor (beta chain). This clonotype was counted only a few times. Its antigen remains undetermined. No much larger clone exists at a distance of one base, and base qualities are not known. The sample is drawn from a study of CD8 T cells in ankylosing spondylitis (dated by TCRdb to about 2017). Concerning the study at large: T cell receptor beta repertoires were profiled in healthy donors and ankylosing spondylitis patients so that disease-linked TCR variants could be found. The whole study cohort included 90 to 120 healthy donors and around 24 ankylosing spondylitis patients. Peripheral blood samples were taken, and synovial fluid was additionally collected from ankylosing spondylitis patients. Here is what the overall study found, with its caveats: Some motif variants had previously been reported in the synovial fluid and blood of reactive arthritis patients, which suggests shared mechanisms of disease initiation. The disease-linked clones showed a CD8+ phenotype and occurred at relatively low frequencies in peripheral blood. A TCR beta motif of several highly homologous amino acid variants appeared characteristic of blood from ankylosing spondylitis patients. The disease-linked clones were reported as significantly enriched in matched synovial fluid samples from ankylosing spondylitis patients.

From the cysteine up to the phenylalanine, the CDR3 has a length of 15 residues. This entry keeps only the CDR3 DNA: 45 bases, framed from base 1. V and J lose 3 bases and 1 base, and a span of 12 bases separates them. CDR1 and CDR2 (KGHSH, LQKENI) derive from the germline V gene. These reads were obtained on an Illumina HiSeq 2500. TCR beta libraries were prepared by quantitative 5'-RACE with molecular barcodes. Processing in the source paper ran as follows. A new computational method based on a probabilistic model of VDJ rearrangement was used to identify disease-linked TCR variants. TCRdb cleaned the public reads at Q25 with fastp, built clones with MiXCR and kept in-frame beta chains. Here each entry gathers all rows of one CDR3 protein and keeps the most common genes and DNA. The V and J calls and clone size are TCRdb's, not the authors'. Recorded for this sample are about 440,000 distinct CDR3 sequences; 15% to 20% of them occurred a single time. Just over 1% of the sample lies in the top ten.

This receptor was identified in a male donor with ankylosing spondylitis. This sequence uses TRBV18 and TRBJ1-1; the D gene cannot be resolved reliably. Material: blood, either unsorted or a sorted T cell fraction (not recorded which). The CDR3 protein: CASSPGPEKNTEAFF. At the DNA level, the sequence is TGTGCCAGCTCACCTGGGCCAGAAAAGAACACTGAAGCTTTCTTT.